This paragraph reports one T cell receptor beta chain. The study drew participants aged about 18 to 89 years from around 24 US areas. V gave up 0 bases and J gave up 0 bases; unmatched junction bases: 9. CDR3 length: 20 residues. Germline CDR1 MGHRA, CDR2 YSYEKL. This sample was included in a study of blood T cell repertoires in COVID-19. About the research overall: PBMCs, B-cell-depleted T cells, or T cells provided the cDNA or gDNA that made up the material.

Original processing notes: Counts of nucleated cells, estimated from reference gene primer amplification, were obtained. TCRdb's copy holds only in-frame clones and misses some; the assay was immunoSEQ multiplex PCR. The D gene and trimming were derived from the DNA, and the V and J assignments and clone size from that table. The repertoire holds about 400,000 clones, with roughly 87% as singletons. The TCR comes from a middle-aged woman with acute COVID-19. Material: PBMCs or T cells enriched from blood (not recorded which). The V call is TRBV4-1, the J call TRBJ2-3, with TRBD2 identical over 13 bases. CDR3 bases: TGCGCCAGCAGCCAAGAGGACCGGACTAGCGGGGGCCGTAGCACAGATACGCAGTATTTT. Residues: CASSQEDRTSGGRSTDTQYF.